A selection of T cell receptor beta chains follows, all from one sample in a study of T-cell memory formation after mild COVID-19. From the 5' RACE reads, TCRdb called clonotypes with MiXCR, one entry per CDR3 protein. This sample has around 200,000 distinct CDR3 sequences; over 20% occur once, and the top ten carry roughly 23%. The sequencing sample was made of PBMCs or a T cell subset sorted from them (not recorded which). The source is an adult woman who had mild COVID-19 (a few samples of this study predate the infection). Cell type and time point are not known. Both conserved end residues are part of each CDR3. D genes are given only for firm matches. Clone sizes are given selectively: once, few, many, or a class where the clone is expanded.

clone size: few
J gene: TRBJ2-7
D gene: -
V gene: TRBV6-5
CDR3 DNA: TGTGCCAGCAGCCCTATCTGGGGGATAACGGTAACCTACGAGCAGTACTTC
CDR3 protein: CASSPIWGITVTYEQYF

clone size: few
J gene: TRBJ2-7
D gene: -
V gene: TRBV7-9
CDR3 DNA: TGTGCCAGCAGCTTAGAAGGCTCTATCTCCTACGAGCAGTACTTC
CDR3 protein: CASSLEGSISYEQYF

clone size: few
J gene: TRBJ1-1
D gene: -
V gene: TRBV7-9
CDR3 DNA: TGTGCCAGCAGCTTAGAGGGTAGGACTCTCGCTGAAGCTTTCTTT
CDR3 protein: CASSLEGRTLAEAFF

clone size: -
J gene: TRBJ1-1
D gene: -
V gene: TRBV11-2
CDR3 DNA: TGTGCCAGCAGCTCCGGTAGGGGTTCAAGAACCATGAACACTGAAGCTTTCTTT
CDR3 protein: CASSSGRGSRTMNTEAFF

clone size: few
J gene: TRBJ2-7
D gene: -
V gene: TRBV7-9
CDR3 DNA: TGTGCCAGCAGCTTATCAGGGGTCTACGAGCAGTACTTC
CDR3 protein: CASSLSGVYEQYF

clone size: few
J gene: TRBJ1-2
D gene: -
V gene: TRBV20-1
CDR3 DNA: TGCAGTGCTAGTCCCCCCGACTATGGCTACACCTTC
CDR3 protein: CSASPPDYGYTF

clone size: few
J gene: TRBJ1-2
D gene: TRBD1
V gene: TRBV7-8
CDR3 DNA: TGTGCCAGCAGCGCTGGGACAGGGAATTTCTATGGCTACACCTTC
CDR3 protein: CASSAGTGNFYGYTF

clone size: many
J gene: TRBJ2-3
D gene: -
V gene: TRBV4-2
CDR3 DNA: TGTGCCAGCAGCCAAGAAGGGACGAACACAGATACGCAGTATTTT
CDR3 protein: CASSQEGTNTDTQYF

clone size: -
J gene: TRBJ1-4
D gene: -
V gene: TRBV7-9
CDR3 DNA: TGTGCCAGCAGCTCAGGGAATTTCGAAAAACTGTTTTTT
CDR3 protein: CASSSGNFEKLFF

clone size: -
J gene: TRBJ2-7
D gene: -
V gene: TRBV4-3
CDR3 DNA: TGCGCCAGCAGCCCCTCGGTGGGATACGAGCAGTACTTC
CDR3 protein: CASSPSVGYEQYF

clone size: -
J gene: TRBJ1-2
D gene: TRBD1
V gene: TRBV5-1
CDR3 DNA: TGCGCCAGCAGCTCTCACCGGGACAGGGGGCCTCACTATGGCTACACCTTC
CDR3 protein: CASSSHRDRGPHYGYTF

clone size: few
J gene: TRBJ1-1
D gene: -
V gene: TRBV9
CDR3 DNA: TGTGCCAGCAGCGTTCGGACAGATATGAACACTGAAGCTTTCTTT
CDR3 protein: CASSVRTDMNTEAFF

clone size: few
J gene: TRBJ2-3
D gene: -
V gene: TRBV11-2
CDR3 DNA: TGTGCCAGCAGCTTAGGTCCACGGGAGACTAGCACAGATACGCAGTATTTT
CDR3 protein: CASSLGPRETSTDTQYF

clone size: few
J gene: TRBJ2-7
D gene: -
V gene: TRBV29-1
CDR3 DNA: TGCAGCGTTGAAGTAGGCTACGAGCAGTACTTC
CDR3 protein: CSVEVGYEQYF

clone size: few
J gene: TRBJ2-5
D gene: TRBD2
V gene: TRBV3-1
CDR3 DNA: TGTGCCAGCAGCCAACCGGGACTACAAGAGACCCAGTACTTC
CDR3 protein: CASSQPGLQETQYF

clone size: few
J gene: TRBJ2-1
D gene: TRBD2
V gene: TRBV24-1
CDR3 DNA: TGTGCCACCAGTGACCTTAGCGGGAACTCCTACAATGAGCAGTTCTTC
CDR3 protein: CATSDLSGNSYNEQFF

clone size: -
J gene: TRBJ2-1
D gene: TRBD2
V gene: TRBV7-9
CDR3 DNA: TGTGCCAGCAGCTTGGGGGGGTCCGGGACTAGCCCCTACAATGAGCAGTTCTTC
CDR3 protein: CASSLGGSGTSPYNEQFF

clone size: few
J gene: TRBJ1-1
D gene: -
V gene: TRBV12-3/TRBV12-4
CDR3 DNA: TGTGCCAGCAGTCCTGCCGTGGGGACTGAAGCTTTCTTT
CDR3 protein: CASSPAVGTEAFF

clone size: -
J gene: TRBJ1-5
D gene: -
V gene: TRBV9
CDR3 DNA: TGTGCCAGCAGCGTAGAAGGTAATCAGCCCAAGCATTTT
CDR3 protein: CASSVEGNQPKHF

clone size: -
J gene: TRBJ1-2
D gene: -
V gene: TRBV10-3
CDR3 DNA: TGTGCCATCAGTGAGTCCCAATGGACTTTCTATGGCTACACCTTC
CDR3 protein: CAISESQWTFYGYTF

clone size: many
J gene: TRBJ2-1
D gene: -
V gene: TRBV12-3/TRBV12-4
CDR3 DNA: TGTGCCAGCAGTTTAGATTCCCGGCTTGAGCAGTTCTTC
CDR3 protein: CASSLDSRLEQFF

clone size: -
J gene: TRBJ2-7
D gene: TRBD2
V gene: TRBV20-1
CDR3 DNA: TGCAGTGCTAGTGGGGGTAGCGGGGGCCTATACGAGCAGTACTTC
CDR3 protein: CSASGGSGGLYEQYF

clone size: -
J gene: TRBJ2-3
D gene: -
V gene: TRBV4-2
CDR3 DNA: TGTGCCAGCAGCCAAGATCTGACAGGAAGGACAGATACGCAGTATTTT
CDR3 protein: CASSQDLTGRTDTQYF

clone size: few
J gene: TRBJ2-3
D gene: -
V gene: TRBV11-2
CDR3 DNA: TGTGCCAGCAGCCCCTGGGAGGATACGCAGTATTTT
CDR3 protein: CASSPWEDTQYF

clone size: few
J gene: TRBJ2-7
D gene: TRBD1
V gene: TRBV7-9
CDR3 DNA: TGTGCCAGCAGCCCCCCGGACAGGGTGACCTACGAGCAGTACTTC
CDR3 protein: CASSPPDRVTYEQYF

clone size: -
J gene: TRBJ1-2
D gene: TRBD1
V gene: TRBV7-9
CDR3 DNA: TGTGCCAGCAGCTTAGCATACGGGACAGGGCGCTATGGCTACACCTTC
CDR3 protein: CASSLAYGTGRYGYTF

clone size: -
J gene: TRBJ2-7
D gene: -
V gene: TRBV5-1
CDR3 DNA: TGCGCCAGCAGCTCCCGCGGGGCCTACGAGCAGTACTTC
CDR3 protein: CASSSRGAYEQYF